One and the same sample provided the 6 T cell receptor beta chains below, sequenced in a study of siplizumab effects on memory and regulatory T cells (dated by TCRdb to the late 2010s). Library construction relied on the immunoSEQ multiplex PCR assay. Sourced from immuneACCESS, this table was stored by TCRdb with only in-frame sequences that have V and J called. A share of the clones is absent; for the studies checked, an unresolved V gene accounts for under half, and the remainder has no known explanation. The sample has about 10,000 clones on record, roughly two fifths of them singletons. Of the sample, roughly a tenth falls within the top ten clones. Their recognized antigens are unknown. Cells in the mixed lymphocyte reaction were cultured together at 37 degrees C for five to seven days. Sequencing was carried out using CFSE-low (dividing) CD8+ T cells sorted from an allogeneic mixed lymphocyte reaction. These receptors originate from a human donor in good health; the cells came from an allogeneic mixed lymphocyte reaction.

The V and J genes are TRBV5-8 and TRBJ2-1; 10 nucleotides agree with TRBD2. Trimming cost V 3 bases and J 5 bases; bases outside gene matches: 5. Germline CDR1 and CDR2: SGHTS and YDEGEE. The length of the CDR3 is 15 residues. The CDR3 DNA reads TGTGCCAGCAGCTGGGGACTAGCGAGGGACAATGAGCAGTTCTTC. This codes for CASSWGLARDNEQFF.

The gene calls are TRBV28 and TRBJ1-5, with D maybe TRBD1 (6 bases). The CDR3 spans 13 residues. Trimming pared 8 bases from V and 4 bases from J, leaving 12 bases between. The V gene's germline CDR1 is MDHEN and CDR2 SYDVKM. The CDR3: CASSRGLNQPQHF. In nucleotides, the CDR3 is TGTGCCAGCTCCAGGGGTTTGAATCAGCCCCAGCATTTT.

The V gene is TRBV7-9, the J gene TRBJ2-1, with TRBD1 matching 7 bases. Germline V gene data show CDR1 as SEHNR and CDR2 as FQNEAQ (reference sequence). The CDR3 consists of 15 residues. The V gene end was trimmed by 5 bases and the J gene end by 5 bases; junction bases not matched to a gene: 9. The CDR3 here is CASSRIRDSHNEQFF. CDR3 nucleotide sequence: TGTGCCAGCAGCAGAATCCGGGACAGCCACAATGAGCAGTTCTTC.

This clone qualifies as medium-sized. Other DNA sequences in the sample encode the same CDR3. The CDR3 protein is CASSPGTGYEQYF. CDR3 nucleotide sequence: TGTGCCAGCAGTCCCGGGACAGGGTACGAGCAGTACTTC. V usage is TRBV6-5 and J usage is TRBJ2-7; 9 bases align to TRBD1. V lost 5 bases to trimming and J lost 4 bases; unmatched junction nucleotides: 3. This CDR3 comprises 13 residues. Germline-derived CDR1 and CDR2 are MNHEY and SVGAGI.

This rearrangement joins TRBV5-1 to TRBJ2-7, with no clear D. CDR1 and CDR2 (germline): SGHRS, YFSETQ. Between the trimmed V and J ends, which lost 2 bases and 3 bases, there was a span of 9 bases. CDR3 length: 13 amino acids. The CDR3 region is CASSFSADYEQYF. The CDR3 nucleotides are TGCGCCAGCAGCTTCAGTGCGGACTACGAGCAGTACTTC. Variable domain in full (rest from reference TRBV5-1 and TRBJ2-7): KAGVTQTPRYLIKTRGQQVTLSCSPISGHRSVSWYQQTPGQGLQFLFEYFSETQRNKGNFPGRFSGRQFSNSRSEMNVSTLELGDSALYLCASSFSADYEQYFGPGTRLTVT.

The J gene is TRBJ1-2, the V gene TRBV9; D not resolved. Trimming took 2 bases from V and 5 from J, leaving 16 bases between them. The germline V gene has CDR1 SGDLS and CDR2 YYNGEE. This CDR3 comprises 15 residues. The CDR3 DNA sequence: TGTGCCAGCAGCGTTAGCCATTCGTGGGGATATGGCTACACCTTC. This gives the protein CASSVSHSWGYGYTF.